This TCR beta chain was found in a study of cytomegalovirus exposure and HLA in healthy donors. General observations from the study: The tendency of first-cohort TCR clusters to co-occur in the 100 to 150 validation repertoires was identified by a subsequent analysis. Rarity characterized most TCR sequences, yet some public TCRs appeared in many donors.

The germline V gene encodes CDR1 KGHSH and CDR2 LQKENI. This CDR3 is built from 16 residues. V shed 3 bases, J shed 6 bases, and the junction held 11 bases outside the gene matches. Clones were read by immunoSEQ multiplex PCR, and TCRdb kept only the in-frame ones, dropping some. The profile shows tens of thousands of clones, approximately 95% of them singletons. This clone was recorded once. The target antigen is unknown. This sequence was found in a woman younger than 35 in good health and CMV-seronegative. Sequencing input: PBMCs. This rearrangement joins TRBV18 to TRBJ2-7, with 10 bases lining up with TRBD1. This chain's CDR3 is CASSPQTGGRAVEQYV. Here the CDR3 DNA reads TGTGCCAGCTCACCGCAGACAGGGGGCCGAGCAGTCGAGCAGTACGTC.